The 16 T cell receptor beta chains below come from one sample, sequenced in a study of T cell changes during pregnancy in multiple sclerosis. Produced via immunoSEQ multiplex PCR; TCRdb's table is partial and in-frame only. The sample includes 50,000 to 60,000 clones, around 90% seen only once; the top ten take about 0.28%. The sequenced sample was CD4+ T cells from peripheral blood mononuclear cells, obtained in the second trimester of pregnancy. These receptors were taken from a female donor with multiple sclerosis, enrolled in a pregnancy study.

The chain recombines TRBV4-2 with TRBJ1-1; D is uncertain. CDR3 size: 17 residues. Trimming took off 0 bases at V and 4 bases at J, with 18 bases between the two ends. Per germline, CDR1 LGHNA and CDR2 YNFKEQ. CDR3 DNA: TGTGCCAGCAGCCAAGAGGACCACACGGCCGAGGGCACTGAAGCTTTCTTT. Translating gives CASSQEDHTAEGTEAFF.

This chain joins TRBV6-1 and TRBJ2-2; 8 bases match TRBD1. This CDR3 is 14 amino acids long. Germline V gene lookup returns CDR1 MNHNS and CDR2 SASEGT. V lost 6 bases, J lost 6 bases, and 6 bases stayed unmatched. The CDR3 region has the DNA TGTGCCAGCAGAAGTACAGGGGGATCCGGGGAGCTGTTTTTT. It translates to CASRSTGGSGELFF.

This chain uses TRBV6-5 with TRBJ1-1; D not resolved. The V end was cut by 8 bases, the J end by 8 bases, with 18 bases between. Germline V gene data show CDR1 as MNHEY and CDR2 as SVGAGI. This CDR3 contains 13 residues. This CDR3 is CASGRGILQEAFF. For the CDR3, the DNA is TGTGCCAGCGGGAGAGGGATCCTCCAAGAAGCTTTCTTT.

The chain carries TRBV4-1 and TRBJ2-3, with TRBD2 identical over 12 bases. Looked up from germline, CDR1 is MGHRA and CDR2 is YSYEKL. The junction had 11 bases not matched to a gene; V was cut back by 0 bases and J by 10 bases. The CDR3 spans 17 residues. The CDR3 DNA reads TGCGCCAGCAGCCAAGATTTGGCTAGCGGGGGGGCAAGGGCGCAGTATTTT. The encoded protein is CASSQDLASGGARAQYF.

This rearrangement joins TRBV7-2 to TRBJ2-7, with TRBD2 matching over 7 bases. In germline, CDR1 is SGHTA, CDR2 FQGNSA. The CDR3 sequence is 15 residues long. The V gene end was trimmed by 2 bases and the J gene end by 2 bases; junction bases not matched to a gene: 6. The chain's CDR3 is CASSLMGGLTYEQYF. Written as DNA, the CDR3 is TGTGCCAGCAGCTTAATGGGGGGACTAACCTACGAGCAGTACTTC. Drawing the rest from reference TRBV7-2 and TRBJ2-7, the complete variable domain is GAGVSQSPSNKVTEKGKDVELRCDPISGHTALYWYRQSLGQGLEFLIYFQGNSAPDKSGLPSDRFSAERTGGSVSTLTIQRTQQEDSAVYLCASSLMGGLTYEQYFGPGTRLTVT.

This rearrangement joins TRBV19 to TRBJ1-1, with TRBD1 as a possible D gene (6 bases). The CDR3 sequence is 13 residues long. The germline gives CDR1 LNHDA, CDR2 SQIVND (reference sequence). Between the trimmed V and J ends, which lost 4 bases and 3 bases, there was a span of 9 bases. In nucleotides, the CDR3 is TGTGCCAGTAGTAGACAGGCCGACACTGAAGCTTTCTTT. Its protein product is CASSRQADTEAFF.

Only a few counts were recorded for this clone. This chain links TRBV5-1 with TRBJ2-1; TRBD2 is a possible D gene (7 bases). The CDR3 sequence is 16 residues long. Between the trimmed V and J ends, which lost 0 bases and 4 bases, there was a span of 14 bases. Per germline, CDR1 SGHRS and CDR2 YFSETQ. This CDR3 reads CASSLVMGGLYNEQFF. CDR3 sequence (DNA): TGCGCCAGCAGCTTGGTGATGGGGGGGCTTTACAATGAGCAGTTCTTC.

The chain is built from TRBV5-1 and TRBJ2-7; 9 bases align to TRBD1. The CDR3 loop spans 16 amino acids. Per the germline V gene, CDR1 is SGHRS and CDR2 is YFSETQ. J gave up 1 base and V 1 base, and 6 bases lay outside the gene matches. The CDR3 region is CASSLRRGQGSYEQYF. The CDR3 DNA reads as TGCGCCAGCAGCTTGAGGCGGGGACAGGGATCCTACGAGCAGTACTTC.

The gene calls are TRBV11-2 and TRBJ2-7, with 9 bases aligning to TRBD2. J gave up 4 bases and V 5 bases, and 9 bases lay outside the gene matches. Germline CDR1 SGHAT, CDR2 FQNNGV. The CDR3 extends over 15 amino acids. The CDR3 protein is CASSTLGLAEYEQYF. The CDR3 DNA reads as TGTGCCAGCAGCACATTGGGACTAGCTGAATACGAGCAGTACTTC.

CDR3 region: CASNPDRGIYGYTF. The DNA for the CDR3 is TGTGCCAGCAACCCGGACAGGGGGATTTATGGCTACACCTTC. The V and J genes are TRBV5-6 and TRBJ1-2; 10 bases match TRBD1. This CDR3 region has 14 residues. Germline-derived CDR1 and CDR2 are SGHDT and YYEEEE. Losses at the gene ends were 6 bases for V and 5 bases for J; bases not matched to a gene: 7.

The chain recombines TRBV6-5 with TRBJ1-6, with D perhaps TRBD1 (5 bases). Deletions cut 4 bases from V and 9 bases from J, with 19 bases between. The CDR3 runs 16 residues. Germline assignment: CDR1 MNHEY and CDR2 SVGAGI. The CDR3 coding sequence is TGTGCCAGCAGTTCCGACAGACAGCGCGGACCTTCACCCCTCCACTTT. It yields the protein CASSSDRQRGPSPLHF.

This clone occurred once. The DNA for the CDR3 is TGTGCCAGCAGTGGTCCGGTACAGGGGGAGACCCAGTACTTC. Protein: CASSGPVQGETQYF. V usage is TRBV6-1 and J usage is TRBJ2-5, with TRBD1 matching over 7 bases. Germline CDR1 reads MNHNS; CDR2 reads SASEGT. Losses at the gene ends were 4 bases for V and 5 bases for J; bases not matched to a gene: 7. The CDR3 runs to 14 residues.

The chain employs TRBV6-1 and TRBJ1-1, with 8 bases matching TRBD1. The germline CDR1 and CDR2 sequences are MNHNS and SASEGT. The CDR3 totals 14 residues. Trimming cost V 6 bases and J 1 base; bases outside gene matches: 4. This CDR3 reads CASRVTGGNTEAFF. For the CDR3, the DNA is TGTGCCAGCAGGGTAACAGGGGGGAACACTGAAGCTTTCTTT.

This chain uses TRBV5-6 with TRBJ2-3; D may be TRBD1 (6 bases). CDR1 SGHDT and CDR2 YYEEEE come from the germline V gene. V shed 2 bases and J shed 4 bases, with 14 bases lying between them. The CDR3 sequence is 15 residues long. The CDR3 loop reads CASSFGWGRSDTQYF. The CDR3 coding sequence is TGTGCCAGCAGCTTTGGGTGGGGGCGGTCAGATACGCAGTATTTT.

In this sample, this clone turned up once. The chain carries TRBV6-5 and TRBJ1-4; no reliable D call. The CDR3 sequence is 14 residues long. CDR1 is MNHEY, CDR2 SVGAGI, per germline. Between the trimmed V and J ends, which lost 0 bases and 3 bases, there was a span of 5 bases. CDR3 residues: CASSYSSSNEKLFF. In DNA form, the CDR3 reads TGTGCCAGCAGTTACTCCTCCTCTAATGAAAAACTGTTTTTT.

The CDR3 DNA follows: TGCGCCAGCAGCTTACTAGCGGCTAGCACAGATACGCAGTATTTT. Translated: CASSLLAASTDTQYF. The chain has TRBV5-1 and TRBJ2-3; 8 nucleotides line up with TRBD2. Germline lookup yields CDR1 SGHRS and CDR2 YFSETQ. Trimming took 2 bases from V and 0 from J; bases not matched to a gene: 2. There are 15 residues in the CDR3.